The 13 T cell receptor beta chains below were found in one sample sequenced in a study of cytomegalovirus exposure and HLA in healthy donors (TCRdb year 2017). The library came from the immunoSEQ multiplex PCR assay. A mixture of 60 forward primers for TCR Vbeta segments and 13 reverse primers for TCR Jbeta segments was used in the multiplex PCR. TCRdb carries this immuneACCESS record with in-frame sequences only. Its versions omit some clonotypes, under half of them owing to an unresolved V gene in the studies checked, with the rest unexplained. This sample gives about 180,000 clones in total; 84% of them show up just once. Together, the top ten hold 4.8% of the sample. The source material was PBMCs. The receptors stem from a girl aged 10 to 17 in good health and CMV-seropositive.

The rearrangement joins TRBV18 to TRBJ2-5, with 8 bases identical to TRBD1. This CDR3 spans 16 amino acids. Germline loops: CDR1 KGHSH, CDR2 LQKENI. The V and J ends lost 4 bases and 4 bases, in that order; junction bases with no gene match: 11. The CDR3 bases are TGTGCCAGCTCACGACCGGGGGACAGGCTGTTAGAGACCCAGTACTTC. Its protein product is CASSRPGDRLLETQYF.

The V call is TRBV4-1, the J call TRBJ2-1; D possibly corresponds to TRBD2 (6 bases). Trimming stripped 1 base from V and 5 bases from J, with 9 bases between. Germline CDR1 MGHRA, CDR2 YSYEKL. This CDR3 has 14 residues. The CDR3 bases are TGCGCCAGCAGCCAAGCCGGGGAGGACAATGAGCAGTTCTTC. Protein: CASSQAGEDNEQFF.

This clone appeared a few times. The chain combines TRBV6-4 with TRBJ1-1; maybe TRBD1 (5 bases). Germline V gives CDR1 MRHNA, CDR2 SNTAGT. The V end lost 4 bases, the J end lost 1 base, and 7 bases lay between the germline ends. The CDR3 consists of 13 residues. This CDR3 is CASSAGENTEAFF. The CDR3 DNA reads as TGTGCCAGCAGTGCGGGGGAGAACACTGAAGCTTTCTTT.

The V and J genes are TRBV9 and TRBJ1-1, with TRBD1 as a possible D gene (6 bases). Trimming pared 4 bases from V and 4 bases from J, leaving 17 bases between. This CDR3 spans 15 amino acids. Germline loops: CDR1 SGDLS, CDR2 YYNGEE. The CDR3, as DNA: TGTGCCAGCAGCCAAGGGGGGGGGAGATCCACTGAAGCTTTCTTT. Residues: CASSQGGGRSTEAFF.

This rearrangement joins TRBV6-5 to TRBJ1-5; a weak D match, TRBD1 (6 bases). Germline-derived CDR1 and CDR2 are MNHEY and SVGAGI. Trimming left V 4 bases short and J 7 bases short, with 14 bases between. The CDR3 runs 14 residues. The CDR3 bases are TGTGCCAGCAGTTTGAGGGGGGGAGGGCAGCCCCAGCATTTT. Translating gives CASSLRGGGQPQHF.

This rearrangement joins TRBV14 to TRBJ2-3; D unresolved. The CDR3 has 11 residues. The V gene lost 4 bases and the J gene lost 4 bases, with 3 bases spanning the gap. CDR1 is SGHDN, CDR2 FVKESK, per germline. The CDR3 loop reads CASSRADTQYF. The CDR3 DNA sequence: TGTGCCAGCAGCCGAGCAGATACGCAGTATTTT.

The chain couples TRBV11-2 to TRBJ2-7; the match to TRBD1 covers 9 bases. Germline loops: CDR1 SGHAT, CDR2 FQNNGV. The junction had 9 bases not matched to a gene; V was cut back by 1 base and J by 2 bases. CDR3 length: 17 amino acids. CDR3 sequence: CASSLAPPGTGPYEQYF. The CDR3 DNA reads TGTGCCAGCAGCTTAGCCCCTCCCGGGACAGGGCCCTACGAGCAGTACTTC.

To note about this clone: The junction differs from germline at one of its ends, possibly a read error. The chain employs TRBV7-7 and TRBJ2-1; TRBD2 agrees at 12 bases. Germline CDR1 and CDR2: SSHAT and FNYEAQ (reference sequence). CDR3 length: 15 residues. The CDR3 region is CASSLAGGPNNEQFF. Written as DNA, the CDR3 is TGTGCTAGCAGCCTAGCGGGGGGGCCTAACAATGAGCAGTTCTTC. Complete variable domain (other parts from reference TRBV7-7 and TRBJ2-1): GAGVSQSPRYKVTKRGQDVTLRCDPISSHATLYWYQQALGQGPEFLTYFNYEAQPDKSGLPSDRFSAERPEGSISTLTIQRTEQRDSAMYRCASSLAGGPNNEQFFGPGTRLTVL.

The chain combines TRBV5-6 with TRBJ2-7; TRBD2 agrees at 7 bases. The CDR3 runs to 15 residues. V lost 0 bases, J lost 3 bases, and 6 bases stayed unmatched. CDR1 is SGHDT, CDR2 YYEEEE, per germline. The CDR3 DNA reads TGTGCCAGCAGCTTGGGCGGGGGTACGGTCTACGAGCAGTACTTC. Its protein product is CASSLGGGTVYEQYF. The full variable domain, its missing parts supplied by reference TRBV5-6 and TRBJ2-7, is DAGVTQSPTHLIKTRGQQVTLRCSPKSGHDTVSWYQQALGQGPQFIFQYYEEEERQRGNFPDRFSGHQFPNYSSELNVNALLLGDSALYLCASSLGGGTVYEQYFGPGTRLTVT.

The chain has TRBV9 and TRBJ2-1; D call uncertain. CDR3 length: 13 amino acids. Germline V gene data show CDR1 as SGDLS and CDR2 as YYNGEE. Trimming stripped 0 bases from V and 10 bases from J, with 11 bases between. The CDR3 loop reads CASSVGYPPEQFF. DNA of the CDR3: TGTGCCAGCAGCGTAGGCTACCCTCCCGAGCAGTTCTTC.

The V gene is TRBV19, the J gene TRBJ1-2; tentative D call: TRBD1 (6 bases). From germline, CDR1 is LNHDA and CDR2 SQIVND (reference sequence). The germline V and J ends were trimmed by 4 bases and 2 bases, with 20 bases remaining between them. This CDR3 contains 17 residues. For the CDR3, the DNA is TGTGCCAGTAGTACGAACTATGACAGGACCCACAACTATGGCTACACCTTC. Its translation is CASSTNYDRTHNYGYTF.

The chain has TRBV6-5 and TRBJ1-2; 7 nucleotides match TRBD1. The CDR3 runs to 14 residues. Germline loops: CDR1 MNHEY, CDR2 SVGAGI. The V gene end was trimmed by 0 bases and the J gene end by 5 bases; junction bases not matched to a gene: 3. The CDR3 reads CASSYSQGVYGYTF. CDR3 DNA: TGTGCCAGCAGTTACTCCCAGGGGGTGTATGGCTACACCTTC.

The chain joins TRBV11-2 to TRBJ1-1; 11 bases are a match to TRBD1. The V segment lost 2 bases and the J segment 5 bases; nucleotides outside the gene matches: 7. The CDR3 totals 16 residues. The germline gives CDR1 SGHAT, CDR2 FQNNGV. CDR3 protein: CASSLSWTGGRTEAFF. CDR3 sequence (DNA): TGTGCCAGCAGCTTATCCTGGACAGGGGGCCGGACTGAAGCTTTCTTT. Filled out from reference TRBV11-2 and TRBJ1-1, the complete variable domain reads EAGVAQSPRYKIIEKRQSVAFWCNPISGHATLYWYQQILGQGPKLLIQFQNNGVVDDSQLPKDRFSAERLKGVDSTLKIQPAKLEDSAVYLCASSLSWTGGRTEAFFGQGTRLTVV.